This T cell receptor (beta chain) was captured by sequencing in a study of T cells in Graves' hyperthyroidism and ophthalmopathy. About the study: Peripheral blood was secured at the point of initial diagnosis, before any treatment.

This clonotype turned up a few times. The antigen is unknown. General study findings and limits: In the blood, most expanded thyroid clonotypes above 0.001 appeared as well. By a 13 V-J model, ophthalmopathy was set apart from stable hyperthyroidism.

What was amplified from RNA transcripts were TCR beta CDR3 regions. First-round RT-PCR of the TCR CDR3 relied on the HTBI primer set. TCRdb re-called the multiplex PCR reads with MiXCR, one entry per CDR3 protein. The data show under 350,000 distinct CDR3 sequences, 18% seen once. Looked up from germline, CDR1 is SQVTM and CDR2 is ANQGSEA. This CDR3 spans 15 amino acids. V gave up 7 bases and J gave up 2 bases; unmatched junction bases: 11. Cells are PBMCs isolated from approximately 9.2 ml of fresh blood. The receptor was isolated from a woman in her 50s with Graves' hyperthyroidism. The sequencing input was blood. This chain connects TRBV29-1 to TRBJ1-5, with TRBD1 matching 7 bases. The CDR3, as DNA: TGCAGCGCGAGAACAGGGGTCGAAGGCAATCAGCCCCAGCATTTT. Its protein is CSARTGVEGNQPQHF.